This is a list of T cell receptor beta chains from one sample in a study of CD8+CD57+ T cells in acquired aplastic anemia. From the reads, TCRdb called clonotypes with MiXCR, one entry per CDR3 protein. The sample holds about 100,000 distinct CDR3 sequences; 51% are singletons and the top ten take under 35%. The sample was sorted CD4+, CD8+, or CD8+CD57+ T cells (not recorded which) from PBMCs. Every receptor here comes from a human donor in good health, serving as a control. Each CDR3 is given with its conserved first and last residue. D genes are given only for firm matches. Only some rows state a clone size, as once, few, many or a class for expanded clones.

cdr3_aa: CASSIRQDKNIQYF
cdr3_nt: TGTGCCAGTAGTATTAGGCAAGACAAAAACATTCAGTACTTC
d_call: .
clone_size: .
j_call: TRBJ2-4
cdr3_length: 14
v_call: TRBV19

cdr3_aa: CASSISYEQYF
cdr3_nt: TGTGCCAGCAGTATCAGCTACGAGCAGTACTTC
d_call: .
clone_size: .
j_call: TRBJ2-7
cdr3_length: 11
v_call: TRBV25-1

cdr3_aa: CSARPASPNSPLHF
cdr3_nt: TGCAGTGCTAGGCCGGCATCTCCTAATTCACCCCTCCACTTT
d_call: .
clone_size: .
j_call: TRBJ1-6
cdr3_length: 14
v_call: TRBV20-1

cdr3_aa: CTSSEGFQNYGYTF
cdr3_nt: TGTACCAGCAGTGAAGGGTTTCAAAACTATGGCTACACCTTC
d_call: .
clone_size: few
j_call: TRBJ1-2
cdr3_length: 14
v_call: TRBV6-1

cdr3_aa: CASSLEGGGLETQYF
cdr3_nt: TGTGCCAGCAGCTTGGAGGGCGGGGGGCTAGAGACCCAGTACTTC
d_call: TRBD2
clone_size: many
j_call: TRBJ2-5
cdr3_length: 15
v_call: TRBV5-5

cdr3_aa: CASSFRSYEQYF
cdr3_nt: TGTGCCAGCAGCTTTCGGTCCTACGAGCAGTACTTC
d_call: .
clone_size: .
j_call: TRBJ2-7
cdr3_length: 12
v_call: TRBV6-1

cdr3_aa: CATSRDRPGGTDTQYF
cdr3_nt: TGTGCCACCAGCAGAGATCGGCCCGGCGGGACAGATACGCAGTATTTT
d_call: .
clone_size: once
j_call: TRBJ2-3
cdr3_length: 16
v_call: TRBV15

cdr3_aa: CASRSGSDYGYTF
cdr3_nt: TGTGCCAGCAGATCGGGCAGCGACTATGGCTACACCTTC
d_call: .
clone_size: .
j_call: TRBJ1-2
cdr3_length: 13
v_call: TRBV7-2

cdr3_aa: CASPDASGGPYEQYF
cdr3_nt: TGTGCCAGCCCGGATGCTAGCGGGGGACCATACGAGCAGTACTTC
d_call: TRBD2
clone_size: once
j_call: TRBJ2-7
cdr3_length: 15
v_call: TRBV6-1

cdr3_aa: CASSFDRGNTEAFF
cdr3_nt: TGTGCCAGCAGCTTTGACAGGGGCAACACTGAAGCTTTCTTT
d_call: TRBD1
clone_size: few
j_call: TRBJ1-1
cdr3_length: 14
v_call: TRBV7-2

cdr3_aa: CASSLEQGGEKLFF
cdr3_nt: TGTGCCAGCAGCTTGGAACAGGGGGGGGAAAAACTGTTTTTT
d_call: TRBD1
clone_size: .
j_call: TRBJ1-4
cdr3_length: 14
v_call: TRBV5-4

cdr3_aa: CAISDLQLNTEAFF
cdr3_nt: TGTGCCATCAGTGATCTACAGCTGAACACTGAAGCTTTCTTT
d_call: .
clone_size: many
j_call: TRBJ1-1
cdr3_length: 14
v_call: TRBV10-3

cdr3_aa: CASTTLDPGRNYGYTF
cdr3_nt: TGTGCCAGCACCACCCTCGATCCGGGAAGGAACTATGGCTACACCTTC
d_call: .
clone_size: many
j_call: TRBJ1-2
cdr3_length: 16
v_call: TRBV2

cdr3_aa: CASDSGRLSTDTQYF
cdr3_nt: TGTGCCTCGGATAGCGGGAGGCTTAGCACAGATACGCAGTATTTT
d_call: TRBD2
clone_size: .
j_call: TRBJ2-3
cdr3_length: 15
v_call: TRBV2

cdr3_aa: CATSDPGTISYEQYF
cdr3_nt: TGTGCCACCAGTGACCCCGGGACAATCTCCTACGAGCAGTACTTC
d_call: .
clone_size: .
j_call: TRBJ2-7
cdr3_length: 15
v_call: TRBV25-1

cdr3_aa: CASSDGQPNTEAFF
cdr3_nt: TGTGCCAGCAGTGACGGACAGCCGAACACTGAAGCTTTCTTT
d_call: .
clone_size: .
j_call: TRBJ1-1
cdr3_length: 14
v_call: TRBV6-4

cdr3_aa: CASTTAPGGGTEAFF
cdr3_nt: TGTGCCAGCACCACAGCCCCAGGAGGGGGTACTGAAGCTTTCTTT
d_call: .
clone_size: .
j_call: TRBJ1-1
cdr3_length: 15
v_call: TRBV6-1

cdr3_aa: CASSPRELDGYTF
cdr3_nt: TGTGCCAGCAGTCCCAGGGAGCTTGACGGCTACACCTTC
d_call: .
clone_size: few
j_call: TRBJ1-2
cdr3_length: 13
v_call: TRBV7-8

cdr3_aa: CASTLSALSGNTIYF
cdr3_nt: TGCGCCAGCACATTGTCAGCCCTCTCTGGAAACACCATATATTTT
d_call: .
clone_size: many
j_call: TRBJ1-3
cdr3_length: 15
v_call: TRBV4-1

cdr3_aa: CAGSLAPTENTEAFF
cdr3_nt: TGTGCCGGCAGCTTGGCCCCGACAGAAAACACTGAAGCTTTCTTT
d_call: .
clone_size: .
j_call: TRBJ1-1
cdr3_length: 15
v_call: TRBV5-8

cdr3_aa: CASRIGGGEPQYF
cdr3_nt: TGTGCCAGCAGGATAGGGGGGGGAGAGCCCCAGTACTTC
d_call: .
clone_size: .
j_call: TRBJ2-5
cdr3_length: 13
v_call: TRBV6-2/TRBV6-3

cdr3_aa: CASSLDRASGNEQFF
cdr3_nt: TGTGCCAGCAGCTTAGACAGGGCTAGCGGAAATGAGCAGTTCTTC
d_call: .
clone_size: .
j_call: TRBJ2-1
cdr3_length: 15
v_call: TRBV7-2

cdr3_aa: CASSRDPNRNTGAFF
cdr3_nt: TGCGCCAGCAGCCGAGACCCTAATCGGAACACTGGAGCTTTCTTT
d_call: .
clone_size: .
j_call: TRBJ1-1
cdr3_length: 15
v_call: TRBV4-1

cdr3_aa: CASKGAGVGNQPQHF
cdr3_nt: TGTGCCAGCAAGGGGGCGGGGGTCGGCAATCAGCCCCAGCATTTT
d_call: TRBD1
clone_size: .
j_call: TRBJ1-5
cdr3_length: 15
v_call: TRBV25-1

cdr3_aa: CASSLPHDRKQYF
cdr3_nt: TGTGCCAGCAGCTTACCCCATGACAGGAAGCAGTATTTT
d_call: .
clone_size: .
j_call: TRBJ2-3
cdr3_length: 13
v_call: TRBV7-3

cdr3_aa: CASRPGLNTEAFF
cdr3_nt: TGTGCCAGTAGGCCCGGGCTGAACACTGAAGCTTTCTTT
d_call: .
clone_size: many
j_call: TRBJ1-1
cdr3_length: 13
v_call: TRBV19

cdr3_aa: CASSSSGTWGETQYF
cdr3_nt: TGTGCCAGCAGTTCTAGCGGGACTTGGGGAGAGACCCAGTACTTC
d_call: TRBD2
clone_size: few
j_call: TRBJ2-5
cdr3_length: 15
v_call: TRBV7-3

cdr3_aa: CASSIDRDQETQYF
cdr3_nt: TGTGCCAGTAGTATAGACAGGGACCAAGAGACCCAGTACTTC
d_call: .
clone_size: .
j_call: TRBJ2-5
cdr3_length: 14
v_call: TRBV19

cdr3_aa: CASSSAGGPDTQYF
cdr3_nt: TGTGCCAGCAGCTCCGCGGGGGGCCCGGATACGCAGTATTTT
d_call: TRBD2
clone_size: many
j_call: TRBJ2-3
cdr3_length: 14
v_call: TRBV7-2

cdr3_aa: CATSRTGAPGNTIYF
cdr3_nt: TGTGCCACCAGCAGGACAGGGGCTCCTGGAAACACCATATATTTT
d_call: TRBD1
clone_size: .
j_call: TRBJ1-3
cdr3_length: 15
v_call: TRBV15

cdr3_aa: CSAPRGGARTYEQYF
cdr3_nt: TGCAGTGCTCCGAGGGGAGGGGCTCGGACCTACGAGCAGTACTTC
d_call: TRBD2
clone_size: .
j_call: TRBJ2-7
cdr3_length: 15
v_call: TRBV20-1

cdr3_aa: CASIKGGTGSQETQYF
cdr3_nt: TGTGCCAGCATTAAGGGGGGAACAGGTTCCCAAGAGACCCAGTACTTC
d_call: .
clone_size: .
j_call: TRBJ2-5
cdr3_length: 16
v_call: TRBV7-9

cdr3_aa: CASSEAREGLGTDTQYF
cdr3_nt: TGTGCCAGCAGTGAAGCGCGAGAGGGGCTGGGCACAGATACGCAGTATTTT
d_call: .
clone_size: many
j_call: TRBJ2-3
cdr3_length: 17
v_call: TRBV2

cdr3_aa: CASSIPQGRKAYEQYF
cdr3_nt: TGTGCCAGCAGTATACCACAGGGGAGAAAGGCCTACGAGCAGTACTTC
d_call: TRBD1
clone_size: many
j_call: TRBJ2-7
cdr3_length: 16
v_call: TRBV6-1

cdr3_aa: CSVGTGAEQYF
cdr3_nt: TGCAGCGTGGGGACAGGGGCGGAGCAGTACTTC
d_call: TRBD1
clone_size: .
j_call: TRBJ2-7
cdr3_length: 11
v_call: TRBV29-1

cdr3_aa: CASSPKYEQYF
cdr3_nt: TGTGCCAGCAGTCCTAAGTACGAGCAGTACTTC
d_call: .
clone_size: few
j_call: TRBJ2-7
cdr3_length: 11
v_call: TRBV7-4

cdr3_aa: CATSEDRGAGNQPQHF
cdr3_nt: TGTGCCACCAGTGAGGACAGGGGCGCCGGGAATCAGCCCCAGCATTTT
d_call: TRBD1
clone_size: .
j_call: TRBJ1-5
cdr3_length: 16
v_call: TRBV24-1

cdr3_aa: CASSLAGSSATQYF
cdr3_nt: TGTGCCAGCAGTTTAGCTGGTTCTAGCGCTACGCAGTATTTT
d_call: .
clone_size: many
j_call: TRBJ2-3
cdr3_length: 14
v_call: TRBV12-3/TRBV12-4

cdr3_aa: CASSQDPDTTEAFF
cdr3_nt: TGCGCCAGCAGCCAAGATCCAGACACGACTGAAGCTTTCTTT
d_call: .
clone_size: many
j_call: TRBJ1-1
cdr3_length: 14
v_call: TRBV4-3

cdr3_aa: CASSEGVVTGELFF
cdr3_nt: TGTGCCAGCAGCGAGGGGGTTGTCACCGGGGAGCTGTTTTTT
d_call: .
clone_size: many
j_call: TRBJ2-2
cdr3_length: 14
v_call: TRBV12-3/TRBV12-4

cdr3_aa: CASRGDWMNTEAFF
cdr3_nt: TGTGCCAGCAGGGGGGACTGGATGAACACTGAAGCTTTCTTT
d_call: .
clone_size: many
j_call: TRBJ1-1
cdr3_length: 14
v_call: TRBV2

cdr3_aa: CATSRLKNTEAFF
cdr3_nt: TGTGCCACCAGCAGACTAAAGAACACTGAAGCTTTCTTT
d_call: .
clone_size: .
j_call: TRBJ1-1
cdr3_length: 13
v_call: TRBV15

cdr3_aa: CASPGGATHQPQHF
cdr3_nt: TGTGCCAGCCCTGGGGGGGCAACCCATCAGCCCCAGCATTTT
d_call: .
clone_size: few
j_call: TRBJ1-5
cdr3_length: 14
v_call: TRBV25-1

cdr3_aa: CSARGDRGSYNSPLHF
cdr3_nt: TGCAGTGCTAGGGGGGACAGAGGCTCCTATAATTCACCCCTCCACTTT
d_call: TRBD1
clone_size: .
j_call: TRBJ1-6
cdr3_length: 16
v_call: TRBV20-1

cdr3_aa: CASKPPGQGAGETQYF
cdr3_nt: TGTGCCAGCAAACCCCCGGGACAGGGAGCCGGGGAGACCCAGTACTTC
d_call: TRBD1
clone_size: .
j_call: TRBJ2-5
cdr3_length: 16
v_call: TRBV2

cdr3_aa: CASSGQANSPLHF
cdr3_nt: TGTGCCAGCAGCGGACAGGCCAATTCACCCCTCCACTTT
d_call: TRBD1
clone_size: few
j_call: TRBJ1-6
cdr3_length: 13
v_call: TRBV12-3/TRBV12-4